Listed below are T cell receptor beta chains from one sample, sequenced in a study of low-dose radiotherapy and immunotherapy resistance in tumors. TCRdb fed the reads into MiXCR, producing one record per CDR3 protein. This table holds fewer than 110,000 distinct CDR3 sequences, about 20% found once. The sequencing used PBMCs, collected after low-dose radiotherapy plus immunotherapy. The receptors originated from a male donor with prostate cancer. Each CDR3 is given with its conserved first and last residue. Each record gives: clone size, V gene, J gene, D gene, CDR3 protein, CDR3 DNA. A D gene is named only where the DNA matches it firmly. The listing skips clone size in some rows; elsewhere it reads once, few, many or a size class.

>-|TRBV2|TRBJ2-7|-
CASSEPFLLEQYF
TGTGCCAGCAGTGAACCCTTCCTTCTCGAGCAGTACTTC
>-|TRBV6-5|TRBJ2-7|TRBD2
CASRTSGNWYEQYF
TGTGCCAGCAGGACTAGCGGGAATTGGTACGAGCAGTACTTC
>few|TRBV5-1|TRBJ2-3|-
CASSRGRGWEDTQYF
TGCGCCAGCAGCCGGGGACGAGGCTGGGAAGATACGCAGTATTTT
>many|TRBV18|TRBJ2-1|TRBD2
CASSPPTGAGGYNEQFF
TGTGCCAGCTCACCGCCCACTGGTGCGGGGGGTTACAATGAGCAGTTCTTC
>many|TRBV7-9|TRBJ1-4|-
CASSLIQQNEKLFF
TGTGCCAGCAGCTTAATACAGCAGAATGAAAAACTGTTTTTT
>-|TRBV14|TRBJ2-1|TRBD1
CASSQRQGPRNEQFF
TGTGCCAGCAGCCAAAGACAGGGCCCTCGCAATGAGCAGTTCTTC
>many|TRBV7-9|TRBJ2-5|-
CASEETQYF
TGTGCCAGCGAAGAGACCCAGTACTTC
>-|TRBV6-1|TRBJ2-5|TRBD2
CASSNSGGPGETQYF
TGTGCCAGCAGTAATTCGGGGGGGCCAGGAGAGACCCAGTACTTC
>-|TRBV25-1|TRBJ2-5|TRBD2
CASSPWEGGETQYF
TGTGCCAGCAGTCCCTGGGAGGGAGGAGAGACCCAGTACTTC
>many|TRBV7-7|TRBJ2-7|TRBD1
CASSAGTGVTQQYF
TGTGCTAGCAGCGCCGGGACAGGAGTTACACAGCAGTACTTC
>many|TRBV3-1|TRBJ2-1|TRBD2
CASSPPSGGHNEQFF
TGTGCCAGCAGCCCTCCCAGCGGGGGGCACAATGAGCAGTTCTTC
>many|TRBV5-6|TRBJ2-5|-
CASTTRGHPQETQYF
TGTGCCAGCACCACACGAGGGCACCCACAAGAGACCCAGTACTTC
>many|TRBV20-1|TRBJ2-3|TRBD2
CSARDRRTSGGADTQYF
TGCAGTGCTAGAGATCGTAGGACTAGCGGGGGTGCAGATACGCAGTATTTT
>many|TRBV6-1|TRBJ2-1|-
CASSEANVNEQFF
TGTGCCAGCAGTGAAGCGAATGTCAATGAGCAGTTCTTC
>many|TRBV30|TRBJ1-5|TRBD1
CAWSVPTGGDQPQHF
TGTGCCTGGAGTGTGCCGACAGGGGGCGACCAGCCCCAGCATTTT
>-|TRBV6-1|TRBJ2-3|TRBD1
CASSPGQLEVQYF
TGTGCCAGCAGTCCGGGACAGCTCGAGGTGCAGTATTTT
>few|TRBV7-9|TRBJ2-1|TRBD2
CASSLVLAGYNEQFF
TGTGCCAGCAGCTTAGTGCTAGCGGGTTATAATGAGCAGTTCTTC
>-|TRBV6-1|TRBJ2-3|-
CATKRPSTDTQYF
TGTGCCACCAAGCGGCCTAGCACAGATACGCAGTATTTT
>many|TRBV11-2|TRBJ1-3|-
CASSLVWRDSGNTIYF
TGTGCCAGCAGCTTAGTCTGGCGGGACTCTGGAAACACCATATATTTT
>many|TRBV4-1|TRBJ2-4|TRBD1
CASSWGLDREKNIQYF
TGCGCCAGCAGCTGGGGCCTCGACAGGGAGAAAAACATTCAGTACTTC
>many|TRBV15|TRBJ2-6|-
CATSTGTPGSGANVLTF
TGTGCCACCAGCACAGGGACCCCTGGCTCTGGGGCCAACGTCCTGACTTTC
>many|TRBV6-5|TRBJ1-3|-
CASSYEYSGSGNTIYF
TGTGCCAGCAGTTACGAATACTCCGGCTCTGGAAACACCATATATTTT
>many|TRBV5-1|TRBJ2-2|TRBD1
CASSLDPDRGTGELFF
TGCGCCAGCAGCTTGGATCCGGACAGGGGCACCGGGGAGCTGTTTTTT
>many|TRBV9|TRBJ1-2|TRBD1
CASSPPTGSIGYTF
TGTGCCAGCAGCCCCCCGACAGGGAGTATTGGCTACACCTTC
>many|TRBV2|TRBJ2-4|-
CASTTSQRNIQYF
TGTGCCAGCACCACCAGCCAGAGAAACATTCAGTACTTC
>many|TRBV2|TRBJ2-3|-
CASRLAESSTDTQYF
TGTGCCAGCAGACTGGCGGAATCAAGCACAGATACGCAGTATTTT
>many|TRBV7-8|TRBJ2-2|-
CASSLTRVDTGELFF
TGTGCCAGCAGCTTAACGAGGGTGGACACCGGGGAGCTGTTTTTT
>-|TRBV6-2/TRBV6-3|TRBJ2-3|TRBD2
CASSEERPSGGADTQYF
TGTGCCAGCAGTGAAGAGCGCCCTAGCGGGGGCGCAGATACGCAGTATTTT
>many|TRBV10-3|TRBJ2-5|-
CAISDPASRGETQYF
TGTGCCATCAGTGACCCAGCTAGCCGTGGGGAGACCCAGTACTTC
>many|TRBV3-1|TRBJ2-7|TRBD1
CASSRQGGDEQYF
TGTGCCAGCAGCCGACAGGGGGGTGACGAGCAGTACTTC
>-|TRBV11-2|TRBJ2-1|-
CASSLGRGLDNEQFF
TGTGCCAGCAGCTTAGGGCGGGGGCTAGACAATGAGCAGTTCTTC
>many|TRBV2|TRBJ2-3|TRBD1
CASTGQGTDTQYF
TGTGCCAGCACCGGACAGGGGACAGATACGCAGTATTTT
>-|TRBV12-3/TRBV12-4|TRBJ2-5|-
CASSPGGISRETQYF
TGTGCCAGCAGCCCTGGGGGGATTAGCAGGGAGACCCAGTACTTC
>many|TRBV28|TRBJ2-6|-
CASSFPTGTTTGANVLTF
TGTGCCAGCAGTTTTCCCACCGGGACAACGACTGGGGCCAACGTCCTGACTTTC
>many|TRBV5-1|TRBJ2-1|-
CASSFLHNEQFF
TGCGCCAGCAGCTTCCTACACAATGAGCAGTTCTTC
>-|TRBV6-2/TRBV6-3|TRBJ2-2|-
CASSYSRAGVEAGELFFF
-
>many|TRBV7-9|TRBJ2-2|-
CASSFGLPNTGELFF
TGTGCCAGCAGCTTTGGCCTTCCTAACACCGGGGAGCTGTTTTTT
>many|TRBV6-2/TRBV6-3|TRBJ2-7|-
CASSSPWIYEQYF
TGTGCCAGCAGTTCCCCGTGGATTTACGAGCAGTACTTC
>many|TRBV10-3|TRBJ1-6|TRBD1
CAIRGQGEFNSPLHF
TGTGCCATCAGGGGACAGGGGGAATTTAATTCACCCCTCCACTTT
>many|TRBV25-1|TRBJ1-2|-
CASSPANSEGYTF
TGTGCCAGCAGTCCCGCTAATTCCGAGGGCTACACCTTC
>many|TRBV29-1|TRBJ2-7|-
CSVVLAAEQYF
TGCAGCGTTGTGTTAGCGGCCGAGCAGTACTTC
>many|TRBV19|TRBJ2-7|-
CATTMGFEQYF
TGTGCCACCACGATGGGGTTCGAGCAGTACTTC
>many|TRBV6-5|TRBJ2-3|-
CASTGEGTDTQYF
TGTGCCAGCACTGGGGAGGGCACAGATACGCAGTATTTT
>few|TRBV6-8|TRBJ2-3|-
CASSPGDSSTDTQYF
TGTGCCAGCAGCCCGGGAGACTCCAGCACAGATACGCAGTATTTT
>many|TRBV11-2|TRBJ2-1|TRBD2
CASSLDETGGNEQFF
TGTGCCAGCAGCTTAGACGAGACCGGGGGGAATGAGCAGTTCTTC
>many|TRBV24-1|TRBJ2-1|-
CATSASRTPPIEQFF
TGTGCCACCAGTGCTAGTAGAACCCCTCCCATTGAGCAGTTCTTC
>many|TRBV13|TRBJ2-7|-
CASTDPGSYEQYF
TGTGCCAGCACCGACCCAGGTTCCTACGAGCAGTACTTC
>many|TRBV23-1|TRBJ2-3|-
CASSQGTTPNTDTQYF
TGCGCCAGCAGTCAAGGGACCACTCCCAACACAGATACGCAGTATTTT
>many|TRBV6-2/TRBV6-3|TRBJ1-2|-
CASTDRWYGYTF
TGTGCCAGCACCGACAGGTGGTATGGCTACACCTTC
>many|TRBV20-1|TRBJ2-1|TRBD2
CSARDRRGGSYNEQFF
TGCAGTGCTAGAGATAGGCGGGGGGGCAGCTACAATGAGCAGTTCTTC
>many|TRBV11-2|TRBJ2-7|-
CASSLAIGRDEQYF
TGTGCCAGCAGCTTAGCTATAGGTAGGGACGAGCAGTACTTC
>once|TRBV9|TRBJ2-5|-
CASSATGQPRQETQYF
TGTGCCAGCAGCGCCACGGGTCAGCCCCGGCAAGAGACCCAGTACTTC
>-|TRBV4-3|TRBJ2-3|TRBD1
CASSPGQGTDTQYF
TGCGCCAGCAGCCCGGGACAGGGTACAGATACGCAGTATTTT
>many|TRBV19|TRBJ1-5|-
CASSTLSGQPQHF
TGTGCCAGTAGTACCCTTTCGGGCCAGCCCCAGCATTTT